These 7 T cell receptor beta chains were all obtained from the same sample, sequenced in a study of cytomegalovirus exposure and HLA in healthy donors. Measured with immunoSEQ multiplex PCR; TCRdb has only the in-frame clones, and not every one. The sample holds around 90,000 clones, around 82% seen once. Sequenced sample: PBMCs. The receptors were gathered from a young woman in good health and CMV-seropositive.

V and J are TRBV11-3 and TRBJ1-3; D remains unclear. CDR1 and CDR2 from the germline V gene are SGHNT and YENEEA. The CDR3 is 15 amino acids. Deletions cut 0 bases from V and 2 bases from J, with 8 bases between. The CDR3 loop reads CASSLDPGTGNTIYF. The CDR3 coding sequence is TGTGCCAGCAGCTTAGATCCCGGGACTGGAAACACCATATATTTT.

The V gene is TRBV7-8, the J gene TRBJ2-1; 7 nucleotides agree with TRBD2. The germline V gene encodes CDR1 SGHVS and CDR2 FQNEAQ. V shed 6 bases, J shed 2 bases, and the junction held 13 bases outside the gene matches. The CDR3 totals 17 residues. This chain's CDR3 is CASRFHRLAPTYNEQFF. DNA of the CDR3: TGTGCCAGCAGATTCCATCGACTAGCACCTACCTACAATGAGCAGTTCTTC.

This rearrangement joins TRBV5-4 to TRBJ2-2; no definite D call. The V end was cut by 3 bases, the J end by 1 base, with 7 bases between. This CDR3 region has 14 residues. The germline V gene has CDR1 SGHNT and CDR2 YYREEE (reference sequence). The CDR3 bases are TGTGCCAGCAGCTCATACAGGAACACCGGGGAGCTGTTTTTT. Translating it yields CASSSYRNTGELFF.

The V and J genes are TRBV28 and TRBJ1-2, with D uncertain. The CDR3 is 12 amino acids. Germline loops: CDR1 MDHEN, CDR2 SYDVKM. Deletions cut 11 bases from V and 0 bases from J, with 10 bases between. The CDR3 loop reads CACSWPNYGYTF. As DNA, the CDR3 is TGTGCCTGCTCCTGGCCTAACTATGGCTACACCTTC.

The genes are TRBV5-6 and TRBJ1-1, with a tentative D call TRBD1 (5 bases). Trimming stripped 0 bases from V and 4 bases from J, with 13 bases between. Looked up from germline, CDR1 is SGHDT and CDR2 is YYEEEE. The CDR3 has 15 residues. CDR3 region: CASSLAGTLSTEAFF. CDR3 in DNA: TGTGCCAGCAGCTTGGCCGGGACTCTGAGCACTGAAGCTTTCTTT. The variable domain in full, completed from reference TRBV5-6 and TRBJ1-1, reads DAGVTQSPTHLIKTRGQQVTLRCSPKSGHDTVSWYQQALGQGPQFIFQYYEEEERQRGNFPDRFSGHQFPNYSSELNVNALLLGDSALYLCASSLAGTLSTEAFFGQGTRLTVV.

V usage is TRBV5-4 and J usage is TRBJ2-3; 14 nucleotides line up with TRBD2. The CDR3 is 17 amino acids. Trimming at V came to 4 bases and at J to 3 bases, leaving 7 bases not matched to a gene. Germline assignment: CDR1 SGHNT and CDR2 YYREEE (reference sequence). The CDR3 DNA sequence: TGTGCCAGCAGCGCCCGACTAGCGGGGGGGCCTACAGATACGCAGTATTTT. Amino acids: CASSARLAGGPTDTQYF. Full variable domain (remainder filled in from reference TRBV5-4 and TRBJ2-3): ETGVTQSPTHLIKTRGQQVTLRCSSQSGHNTVSWYQQALGQGPQFIFQYYREEENGRGNFPPRFSGLQFPNYSSELNVNALELDDSALYLCASSARLAGGPTDTQYFGPGTRLTVL.

This sequence joins TRBV28 and TRBJ2-5, with 8 bases lining up with TRBD2. The CDR3 has 15 residues. V was clipped by 7 bases and J by 1 base; unmatched bases: 8. Germline lookup yields CDR1 MDHEN and CDR2 SYDVKM. The CDR3 coding sequence is TGTGCCAGCATTGACGGGGGGGCCTCCCAAGAGACCCAGTACTTC. Translated, it gives CASIDGGASQETQYF.